These T cell receptor beta chains were read from a single sample in a study of T cell changes during pregnancy in multiple sclerosis. Profiled with immunoSEQ multiplex PCR; TCRdb holds only in-frame clones, not every one. This table has about 34,000 clones, roughly 88% appearing once. Specimen: peripheral blood, collected in the second trimester of pregnancy. These receptors originate from a female donor in good health, enrolled as a control in a pregnancy study. Each CDR3 is given without its conserved first and last residue. The order of the fields is V gene, J gene, CDR3 protein.

TRBV30	TRBJ1-2	AWSPPDRPSYGYT
TRBV27	.	ASSTRQGPYEQY
TRBV2	TRBJ1-1	ATREDGNTEAF
TRBV6-1	TRBJ1-2	ASSGQLPNYGYT
TRBV6-4	TRBJ1-3	ASSDPPQGSGNTIY
TRBV5-4	TRBJ2-7	ASSFGGRSYEQY
TRBV28	TRBJ1-6	ASSSGGGNSPLH
TRBV19	TRBJ1-1	ASKLSGDMNTEAF
TRBV4-3	TRBJ2-2	ASSGRDRPYGELF
TRBV19	TRBJ2-7	ASSIWGGASYEQY
TRBV9	TRBJ1-5	ASSVGDSRNQPQH
TRBV6-4	TRBJ2-3	ASSEGQGADTQY
TRBV27	TRBJ1-5	ASSFAGPYSNQPQH
TRBV27	TRBJ2-7	ASSSPGQGSYEQY
TRBV28	TRBJ2-5	ASIGSGRARETQY
TRBV4-3	TRBJ2-2	ASSHSRGAGELF
TRBV5-5	TRBJ1-4	ASSLRTAGTGNEKLF
TRBV10-3	TRBJ2-7	AIRPASGEPKEY
TRBV10-2	TRBJ2-7	ASSGPDSSPYEQY
TRBV12-5	TRBJ2-7	ASDDGSYEQY
TRBV7-9	TRBJ2-7	ASSQIGSYEQY
TRBV15	TRBJ1-4	ATSSEDSINEKLF
TRBV9	TRBJ2-7	ASSSQGGEQY
TRBV6-1	TRBJ2-2	ASSEDPSGAGELF
TRBV5-1	TRBJ2-1	ASSTSGSHNEQF
TRBV19	TRBJ2-4	ASSIRRLAGENIQY
TRBV28	TRBJ2-3	ASSSWPKPPY
TRBV21-1	TRBJ2-7	ASSYGQDRAYEQY
TRBV4-2	TRBJ1-3	ASSQGFSSGGPSGNTIY
TRBV25-1	TRBJ2-1	ASSELTSGHNVNEQF
TRBV2	TRBJ1-1	ASREDGNTEAF
TRBV25-1	TRBJ2-4	ASSVGNWAKNIQY
TRBV11-2	TRBJ2-7	ASSLDRAGEQY
TRBV9	TRBJ2-1	ASSDSGRVYNEQF
TRBV5-1	TRBJ2-3	ASSWDSPTDTQY
TRBV2	TRBJ2-6	ASTGGRSGVSGANVLT
TRBV9	TRBJ1-1	ASSPTGGQNTEAF
TRBV6-4	TRBJ2-2	ASSDSSGGTGELF
TRBV30	TRBJ2-7	AWSAGTRNEQY
TRBV6-5	TRBJ2-5	ASSYGGEETQY